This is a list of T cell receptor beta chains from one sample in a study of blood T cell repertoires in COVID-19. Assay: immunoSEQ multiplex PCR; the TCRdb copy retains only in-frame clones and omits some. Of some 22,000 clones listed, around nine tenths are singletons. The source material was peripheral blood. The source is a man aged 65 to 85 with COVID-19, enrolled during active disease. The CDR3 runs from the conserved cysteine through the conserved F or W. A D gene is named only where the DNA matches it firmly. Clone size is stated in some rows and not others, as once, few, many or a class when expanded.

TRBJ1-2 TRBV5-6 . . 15 CASSLVKMTDYGYTF TGTGCCAGCAGCTTGGTAAAAATGACTGACTATGGCTACACCTTC
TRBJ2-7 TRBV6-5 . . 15 CASKEGAGITYEQYF TGTGCCAGCAAGGAGGGAGCGGGCATCACCTACGAGCAGTACTTC
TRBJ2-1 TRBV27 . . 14 CASSPHFEHNEQFF TGTGCCAGCAGCCCCCACTTCGAACACAATGAGCAGTTCTTC
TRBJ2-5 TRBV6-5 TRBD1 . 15 CASSFTGGAGETQYF TGTGCCAGCAGCTTTACAGGGGGCGCGGGAGAGACCCAGTACTTC
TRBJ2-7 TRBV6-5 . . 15 CASSSWTAGSYEQYF TGTGCCAGCAGTTCGTGGACTGCGGGTTCCTACGAGCAGTACTTC
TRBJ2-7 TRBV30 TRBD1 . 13 CAWTPGTAYEQYF TGTGCCTGGACCCCCGGGACAGCCTACGAGCAGTACTTC
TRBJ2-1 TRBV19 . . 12 CASSHEGDEQFF TGTGCCAGTAGTCACGAAGGGGATGAGCAGTTCTTC
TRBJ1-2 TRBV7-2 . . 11 CASSPLYGYTF TGTGCCAGCAGCCCTCTCTATGGCTACACCTTC
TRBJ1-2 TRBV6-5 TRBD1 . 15 CASRGQTGPNYGYTF TGTGCCAGCAGAGGTCAGACAGGGCCTAACTATGGCTACACCTTC
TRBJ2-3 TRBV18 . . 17 CASSRVRAGDPTDTQYF TGTGCCAGCTCACGCGTTCGGGCAGGGGACCCCACAGATACGCAGTATTTT
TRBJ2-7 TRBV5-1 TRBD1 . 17 CASSMPNSGTAAYEQYF TGCGCCAGCAGCATGCCCAATTCCGGGACAGCCGCCTACGAGCAGTACTTC
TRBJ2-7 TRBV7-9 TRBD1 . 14 CASSPPGQGYEQYF TGTGCCAGCAGCCCACCGGGACAGGGCTACGAGCAGTACTTC
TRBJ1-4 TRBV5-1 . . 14 CASSSTDSDEKLFF TGCGCCAGCAGTTCCACCGACAGTGATGAAAAACTGTTTTTT
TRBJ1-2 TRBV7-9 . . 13 CASTSRAGNGYTF TGTGCCAGCACCTCTCGGGCAGGGAATGGCTACACCTTC
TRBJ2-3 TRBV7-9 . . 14 CASSTQGAPDTQYF TGTGCCAGCAGCACACAGGGTGCTCCAGATACGCAGTATTTT
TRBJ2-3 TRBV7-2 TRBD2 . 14 CASARGGPLDTQYF TGTGCCAGCGCAAGGGGAGGGCCACTGGATACGCAGTATTTT
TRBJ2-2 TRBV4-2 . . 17 CASSQEASTMNTGELFF TGTGCCAGCAGCCAAGAAGCTAGTACCATGAACACCGGGGAGCTGTTTTTT
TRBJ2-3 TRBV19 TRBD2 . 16 CASSIRPSGSTDTQYF TGTGCCAGTAGTATTCGTCCTAGCGGGAGCACAGATACGCAGTATTTT
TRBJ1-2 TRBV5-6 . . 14 CASSLEQKWYGYTF TGTGCCAGCAGCTTGGAACAGAAGTGGTATGGCTACACCTTC
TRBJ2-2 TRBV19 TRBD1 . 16 CASLPRGTGHTGELFF TGTGCCAGCCTGCCCCGGGGGACAGGGCACACCGGGGAGCTGTTTTTT
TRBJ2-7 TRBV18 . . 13 CASSRQGTYEQYF TGTGCCAGCTCACGTCAGGGGACCTACGAGCAGTACTTC
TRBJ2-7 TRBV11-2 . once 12 CASSLDPYEQYF TGTGCCAGCAGCTTAGATCCATACGAGCAGTACTTC